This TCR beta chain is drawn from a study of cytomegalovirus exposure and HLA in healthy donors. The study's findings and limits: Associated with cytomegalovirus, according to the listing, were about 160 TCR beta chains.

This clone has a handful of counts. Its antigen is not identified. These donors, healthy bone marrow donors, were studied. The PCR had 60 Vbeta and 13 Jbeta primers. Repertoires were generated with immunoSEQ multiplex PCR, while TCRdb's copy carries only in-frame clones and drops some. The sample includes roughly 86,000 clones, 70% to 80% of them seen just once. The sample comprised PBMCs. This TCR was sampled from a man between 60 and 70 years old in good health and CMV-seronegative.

CDR3 amino acids: CASSSDSEAFF. CDR3 sequence (DNA): TGTGCCAGCAGCTCTGACAGTGAAGCTTTCTTT. The rearrangement joins TRBV6-5 to TRBJ1-1; tentatively, D is TRBD1 (5 bases). CDR1 is MNHEY and CDR2 is SVGAGI in the germline V gene. The V end lost 6 bases, the J end lost 7 bases, and 9 bases lay between the germline ends. The CDR3 sequence is 11 residues long.